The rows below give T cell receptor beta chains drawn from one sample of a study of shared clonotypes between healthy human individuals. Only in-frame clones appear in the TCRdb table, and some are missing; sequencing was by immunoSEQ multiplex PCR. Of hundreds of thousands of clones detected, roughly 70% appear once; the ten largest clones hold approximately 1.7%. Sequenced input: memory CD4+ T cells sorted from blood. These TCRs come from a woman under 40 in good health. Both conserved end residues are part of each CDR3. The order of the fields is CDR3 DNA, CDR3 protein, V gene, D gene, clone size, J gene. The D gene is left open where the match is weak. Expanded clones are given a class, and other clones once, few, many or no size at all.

CDR3nt: TGTGCCAGCAGTGATCCCCTTCCCGACGAGCAGTACTTC
CDR3aa: CASSDPLPDEQYF
v_gene: TRBV6-1
d_gene: .
abundance: .
j_gene: TRBJ2-7

CDR3nt: TGTGCCAGCAGTTTTTTTAGTGGGAAGGGAGAGACCCAGTACTTC
CDR3aa: CASSFFSGKGETQYF
v_gene: TRBV27
d_gene: .
abundance: .
j_gene: TRBJ2-5

CDR3nt: TGTGCCAGCAGCCCGGGGGACAGGACACAAGAGACCCAGTACTTC
CDR3aa: CASSPGDRTQETQYF
v_gene: TRBV4-2
d_gene: TRBD1
abundance: few
j_gene: TRBJ2-5

CDR3nt: TGTGCCAGCAGTCGGGGAGGGAGCTACGAGCAGTACTTC
CDR3aa: CASSRGGSYEQYF
v_gene: TRBV27
d_gene: TRBD2
abundance: .
j_gene: TRBJ2-7

CDR3nt: TGTGCCTGGATGTTGGGGAGGGTAGCCTACAATGAGCAGTTCTTC
CDR3aa: CAWMLGRVAYNEQFF
v_gene: TRBV30
d_gene: TRBD2
abundance: few
j_gene: TRBJ2-1

CDR3nt: TGTGCCAGCAGCGGGGGAAGAGGACAGGACTACGAGCAGTACTTC
CDR3aa: CASSGGRGQDYEQYF
v_gene: TRBV7-8
d_gene: TRBD1
abundance: .
j_gene: TRBJ2-7

CDR3nt: TGTGCCAGCAGCGTAGAGGGAACGAGGGGGCGAAGTCCCGAGACCCAGTACTTC
CDR3aa: CASSVEGTRGRSPETQYF
v_gene: TRBV9
d_gene: TRBD1
abundance: .
j_gene: TRBJ2-5

CDR3nt: TGTGCCAGCAGTCCAGGGACAGGGGGCACTGAAGCTTTCTTT
CDR3aa: CASSPGTGGTEAFF
v_gene: TRBV25-1
d_gene: TRBD1
abundance: .
j_gene: TRBJ1-1

CDR3nt: TGTGCCAGCAGCTTAGCGGGGAAGGCTTTCTTT
CDR3aa: CASSLAGKAFF
v_gene: TRBV7-9
d_gene: .
abundance: .
j_gene: TRBJ1-1

CDR3nt: TGTGCCAGCACCAAGGACACTCTCTCTGGGGCCAACGTCCTGACTTTC
CDR3aa: CASTKDTLSGANVLTF
v_gene: TRBV28
d_gene: .
abundance: once
j_gene: TRBJ2-6

CDR3nt: TGTGCCAGCACCGGGACTAGCGGGGAGTCCCCTTACAATGAGCAGTTCTTC
CDR3aa: CASTGTSGESPYNEQFF
v_gene: TRBV27
d_gene: TRBD2
abundance: .
j_gene: TRBJ2-1

CDR3nt: TGTGCCAGCAGCTCATTACTGGGACAGGGCTCGGATGGCTACACCTTC
CDR3aa: CASSSLLGQGSDGYTF
v_gene: TRBV5-8
d_gene: TRBD1
abundance: few
j_gene: TRBJ1-2

CDR3nt: TGTGCCAGCAGCCCGTCTAGCCGGGGGCAGTATTTT
CDR3aa: CASSPSSRGQYF
v_gene: TRBV2
d_gene: .
abundance: many
j_gene: TRBJ2-3

CDR3nt: TGTGCCAGCAGCGCCCATGACAGGGGGCCATACGAGCAGTACTTC
CDR3aa: CASSAHDRGPYEQYF
v_gene: TRBV9
d_gene: TRBD1
abundance: .
j_gene: TRBJ2-7

CDR3nt: TGTGCCAGCTCATTTAGCGGGGCGAGCTCCTACAATGAGCAGTTCTTC
CDR3aa: CASSFSGASSYNEQFF
v_gene: TRBV28
d_gene: TRBD2
abundance: .
j_gene: TRBJ2-1

CDR3nt: TGTGCCAGCAGTTTCCCGGGACTACCCTACGAGCAGTACTTC
CDR3aa: CASSFPGLPYEQYF
v_gene: TRBV28
d_gene: TRBD2
abundance: .
j_gene: TRBJ2-7

CDR3nt: TGTGCCAGCAGCTTAAATCGGGACTTCAACTATGGCTACACCTTC
CDR3aa: CASSLNRDFNYGYTF
v_gene: TRBV7-9
d_gene: .
abundance: few
j_gene: TRBJ1-2

CDR3nt: TGTGCCAGTAGGGACCCGAACACTGAAGCTTTCTTT
CDR3aa: CASRDPNTEAFF
v_gene: TRBV6-5
d_gene: .
abundance: .
j_gene: TRBJ1-1

CDR3nt: TGCAGTGCTAGACGGGAAAAACTGTTTTTT
CDR3aa: CSARREKLFF
v_gene: TRBV20-1
d_gene: .
abundance: .
j_gene: TRBJ1-4

CDR3nt: TGTGCCAGCAGCTTAACAGCGGGAAGACCCACAGATACGCAGTATTTT
CDR3aa: CASSLTAGRPTDTQYF
v_gene: TRBV7-9
d_gene: TRBD2
abundance: .
j_gene: TRBJ2-3

CDR3nt: TGTGCCAGCTCACCACCGCTCCTCGGCCCTGGGGGCAGAAACATTCAGTACTTC
CDR3aa: CASSPPLLGPGGRNIQYF
v_gene: TRBV18
d_gene: .
abundance: .
j_gene: TRBJ2-4

CDR3nt: TGTGCCAGCAGTTACGAGCTGGGGAAAGGGTACAATGAGCAGTTCTTC
CDR3aa: CASSYELGKGYNEQFF
v_gene: TRBV6-6
d_gene: .
abundance: .
j_gene: TRBJ2-1

CDR3nt: TGCGCCAGCACCCCGGAGGCTAGCGGTTTAGATGAGCAGTTCTTC
CDR3aa: CASTPEASGLDEQFF
v_gene: TRBV5-1
d_gene: TRBD2
abundance: .
j_gene: TRBJ2-1

CDR3nt: TGTGCCAGCAGCGTAGCTAGGGTAAGCACTGAAGCTTTCTTT
CDR3aa: CASSVARVSTEAFF
v_gene: TRBV9
d_gene: .
abundance: .
j_gene: TRBJ1-1